The sequence of this T cell receptor (beta chain) was determined in a study of T cell responses to AZD1222 COVID-19 vaccine. Study-level results: It was only a handful of AZD1222 recipients who were seropositive at baseline. Donors were mostly white British, more females; clonal diversity possibly underestimated. A reported finding is that nearly half of spike-specific TCRs target unmutated variant regions.

As regards this clone: Its antigen is unknown.

Researchers grouped second doses given at about 4 or about 12 weeks into one pool. The germline V gene has CDR1 SEHNR and CDR2 FQNEAQ (reference sequence). Unmatched junction bases numbered 3, after V lost 3 bases and J lost 6 bases. This CDR3 is built from 13 residues. Using immunoSEQ multiplex PCR, the repertoire was profiled, and TCRdb retains in-frame clones only, with some absent. Of under 150,000 clones in the sample, more than 90% were seen once. This specimen was peripheral blood, taken 28 days after the second AZD1222 dose. The source of this sequence is an adult who received the AZD1222 COVID-19 vaccine. V is TRBV7-9 and J is TRBJ1-1; 8 bases are shared with TRBD1. The chain's CDR3 is CASSFRDRPEAFF. DNA of the CDR3: TGTGCCAGCAGCTTCCGGGACAGGCCTGAAGCTTTCTTT.